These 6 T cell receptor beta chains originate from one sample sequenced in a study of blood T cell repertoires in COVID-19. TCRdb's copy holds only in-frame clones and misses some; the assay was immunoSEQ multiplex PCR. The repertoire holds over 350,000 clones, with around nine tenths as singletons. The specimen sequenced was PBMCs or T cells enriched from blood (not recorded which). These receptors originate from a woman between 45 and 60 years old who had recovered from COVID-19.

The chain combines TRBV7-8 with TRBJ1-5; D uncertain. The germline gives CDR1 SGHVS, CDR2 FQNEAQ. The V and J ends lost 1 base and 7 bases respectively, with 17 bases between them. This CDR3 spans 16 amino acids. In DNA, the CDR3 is TGTGCCAGCAGCTTAGGATTCGGCGGATCCAAGCAGCCCCAGCATTTT. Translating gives CASSLGFGGSKQPQHF.

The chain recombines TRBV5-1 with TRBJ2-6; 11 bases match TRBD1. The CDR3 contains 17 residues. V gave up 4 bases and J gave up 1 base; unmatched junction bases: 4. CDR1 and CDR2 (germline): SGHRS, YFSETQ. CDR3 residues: CASSPGTGGSGANVLTF. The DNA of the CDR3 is TGCGCCAGCAGCCCCGGGACAGGGGGGTCTGGGGCCAACGTCCTGACTTTC. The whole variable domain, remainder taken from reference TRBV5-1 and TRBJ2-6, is KAGVTQTPRYLIKTRGQQVTLSCSPISGHRSVSWYQQTPGQGLQFLFEYFSETQRNKGNFPGRFSGRQFSNSRSEMNVSTLELGDSALYLCASSPGTGGSGANVLTFGAGSRLTVL.

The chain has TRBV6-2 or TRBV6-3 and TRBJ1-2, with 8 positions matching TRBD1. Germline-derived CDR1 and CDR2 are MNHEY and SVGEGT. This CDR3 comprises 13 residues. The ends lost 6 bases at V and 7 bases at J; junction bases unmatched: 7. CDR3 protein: CASSPLDRAGYTF. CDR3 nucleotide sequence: TGTGCCAGCAGCCCCTTGGACAGGGCTGGCTACACCTTC.

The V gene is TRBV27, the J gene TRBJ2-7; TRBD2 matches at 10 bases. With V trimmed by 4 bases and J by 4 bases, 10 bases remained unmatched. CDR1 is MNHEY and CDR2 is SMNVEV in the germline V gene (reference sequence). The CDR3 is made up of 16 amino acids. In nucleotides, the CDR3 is TGTGCCAGCAGTTCCTTAATAGCGGGGGGTTTATACGAGCAGTACTTC. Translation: CASSSLIAGGLYEQYF.

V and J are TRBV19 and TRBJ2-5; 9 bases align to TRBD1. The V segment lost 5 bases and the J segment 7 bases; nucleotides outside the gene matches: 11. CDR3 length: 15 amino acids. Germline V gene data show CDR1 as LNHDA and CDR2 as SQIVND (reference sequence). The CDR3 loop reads CASSRSTGGAGTQYF. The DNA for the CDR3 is TGTGCCAGTAGTCGATCAACAGGGGGCGCGGGGACCCAGTACTTC.

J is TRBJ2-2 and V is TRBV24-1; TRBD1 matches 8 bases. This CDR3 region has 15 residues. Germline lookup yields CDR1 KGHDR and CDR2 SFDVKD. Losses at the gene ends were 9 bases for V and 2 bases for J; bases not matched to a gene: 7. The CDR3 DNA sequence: TGTGCCACCTCAGATCAGGGGGCTAACACCGGGGAGCTGTTTTTT. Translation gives CATSDQGANTGELFF.